The 25 T cell receptor beta chains reported below all come from one sample, sequenced in a study of low-dose radiotherapy and immunotherapy resistance in tumors. cDNA synthesis used a TRAV/TRBV-specific primer set for both chains. TCRs underwent approximately 20 PCR cycles of amplification with a constant-region primer and V-primer adapter. Using its own MiXCR run on the reads, TCRdb lists one record per CDR3 protein. This sample yields some 15,000 distinct CDR3 sequences, of which roughly 50% are seen a single time; 3.7% belongs to the top ten. The receptors were sampled from a human donor with advanced metastatic prostate, ovarian, gallbladder or colorectal cancer (not recorded which). This table probably holds off-target reads from a library built for another chain.

The genes are TRBV14 and TRBJ2-7; no firm D call. V was shortened by 4 bases and J by 0 bases, with 7 bases between the two germline ends. Germline CDR1 reads SGHDN; CDR2 reads FVKESK. The CDR3 consists of 13 residues. The CDR3 nucleotides read TGTGCCAGCAGCCTCCCGCCCTCCTACGAGCAGTACTTC. Translation: CASSLPPSYEQYF.

The table lists this clonotype with a few counts. The rearrangement links TRBV5-1 to TRBJ2-1; 11 nucleotides agree with TRBD2. The CDR3 has 14 residues. Unmatched junction bases numbered 3, after V lost 6 bases and J lost 4 bases. The germline V gene encodes CDR1 SGHRS and CDR2 YFSETQ. CDR3 residues: CASTGLAGYNEQFF. The CDR3 DNA follows: TGCGCCAGCACCGGACTAGCGGGTTACAATGAGCAGTTCTTC.

The chain joins TRBV12-3 or TRBV12-4 to TRBJ2-3; TRBD1 or TRBD2 may be the D gene (6 bases each). The CDR3 contains 16 residues. The V and J ends lost 5 bases and 0 bases respectively, with 15 bases between them. The CDR3 region is CASSPRPGASTDTQYF. Written as DNA, the CDR3 is TGTGCCAGCAGTCCGAGGCCGGGGGCTAGCACAGATACGCAGTATTTT.

This clonotype turned up a few times. The gene calls are TRBV28 and TRBJ1-1, with TRBD1 identical over 9 bases. CDR1 and CDR2 from the germline V gene are MDHEN and SYDVKM. The ends lost 7 bases at V and 0 bases at J; junction bases unmatched: 6. This CDR3 contains 15 residues. DNA for the CDR3: TGTGCCAGCAAACCGGGACAGGGATTGAACACTGAAGCTTTCTTT. This gives the protein CASKPGQGLNTEAFF.

This chain connects TRBV20-1 to TRBJ1-4; 8 bases map to TRBD1. The CDR3 is 14 amino acids. Germline CDR1 is DFQATT and CDR2 is SNEGSKA (reference sequence). V lost 0 bases to trimming and J lost 8 bases; unmatched junction nucleotides: 5. The DNA for the CDR3 is TGCAGTGCTAGAGATCCGGCAGGGGGCGAAAAACTGTTTTTT. It encodes CSARDPAGGEKLFF.

This chain connects TRBV10-2 to TRBJ2-3, with D possibly called TRBD1 or TRBD2 (5 bases each). Germline V lookup: CDR1 WSHSY, CDR2 SAAADI. The germline V and J ends were trimmed by 8 bases and 0 bases, with 18 bases remaining between them. The CDR3 runs 16 residues. The CDR3 DNA is TGCGCCAGCGGACTCGACAGAGACCCTAGCACAGATACGCAGTATTTT. It translates to CASGLDRDPSTDTQYF.

The V gene is TRBV29-1, the J gene TRBJ2-7; D possibly uses TRBD1 or TRBD2 (5 bases each). The V end was cut by 3 bases, the J end by 3 bases, with 9 bases between. In germline, CDR1 is SQVTM, CDR2 ANQGSEA. This CDR3 contains 12 residues. Written as DNA, the CDR3 is TGCAGCGTTGAGGGACCGTTCTACGAGCAGTACTTC. Translation: CSVEGPFYEQYF.

The chain couples TRBV11-3 to TRBJ2-2; D gene uncertain. Trimming cost V 0 bases and J 4 bases, with 3 bases left between them. The length of the CDR3 is 13 residues. Germline V gene sequence: CDR1 SGHNT, CDR2 YENEEA. The CDR3 bases are TGTGCCAGCAGCTTAGAGGGCACCGGGGAGCTGTTTTTT. Its protein is CASSLEGTGELFF.

The V gene is TRBV28, the J gene TRBJ2-7; 8 bases line up with TRBD2. This CDR3 is built from 15 residues. The J segment lost 4 bases and the V segment lost 6 bases, leaving 11 bases of the junction unmatched. CDR1 is MDHEN, CDR2 SYDVKM, per germline. As DNA, the CDR3 is TGTGCCAGCAGCCGCCCCAGCGGGAGTGGGTACGAGCAGTACTTC. Protein product: CASSRPSGSGYEQYF. The complete variable domain, with remaining parts taken from reference TRBV28 and TRBJ2-7, reads DVKVTQSSRYLVKRTGEKVFLECVQDMDHENMFWYRQDPGLGLRLIYFSYDVKMKEKGDIPEGYSVSREKKERFSLILESASTNQTSMYLCASSRPSGSGYEQYFGPGTRLTVT.

The V call is TRBV28, the J call TRBJ2-7; 14 nucleotides agree with TRBD2. Trimming removed 11 bases from V and 3 bases from J; junction bases left unmatched: 12. The CDR3 has 16 residues. Germline lookup yields CDR1 MDHEN and CDR2 SYDVKM. CDR3 nucleotide sequence: TGTGCCGTTACCGAAGGGACTAGCGGGAGTTTCTACGAGCAGTACTTC. Translating it yields CAVTEGTSGSFYEQYF.

This clonotype was observed a handful of times. The rearrangement uses TRBV9 and TRBJ2-1, with D unresolved. The CDR3 is 14 amino acids. In germline, CDR1 is SGDLS, CDR2 YYNGEE. Between the trimmed V and J ends, which lost 1 base and 6 bases, there was a span of 11 bases. CDR3 nucleotide sequence: TGTGCCAGCAGCGTAACCTACACGGGCAATGAGCAGTTCTTC. Encoded protein: CASSVTYTGNEQFF. The full variable domain, rest sourced from reference TRBV9 and TRBJ2-1, is DSGVTQTPKHLITATGQRVTLRCSPRSGDLSVYWYQQSLDQGLQFLIQYYNGEERAKGNILERFSAQQFPDLHSELNLSSLELGDSALYFCASSVTYTGNEQFFGPGTRLTVL.

There are a few counts of this clonotype. This chain uses TRBV2 with TRBJ1-3; TRBD1 might be the D (6 bases). This CDR3 has 13 amino acids. Germline V gene data show CDR1 as SNHLY and CDR2 as FYNNEI. Trimming took off 10 bases at V and 3 bases at J, with 13 bases between the two ends. The CDR3 spells CATSEGDGNTIYF. CDR3 sequence (DNA): TGTGCCACCTCGGAGGGGGATGGAAACACCATATATTTT.

This sequence joins TRBV5-1 and TRBJ2-2; 8 bases are a match to TRBD2. Germline lookup yields CDR1 SGHRS and CDR2 YFSETQ. CDR3 length: 16 amino acids. Trimming took 4 bases from V and 4 from J; bases not matched to a gene: 9. The CDR3 nucleotides are TGCGCCAGCAGCCCCCTGGGACTAGTCGCCACCGGGGAGCTGTTTTTT. Amino acid sequence: CASSPLGLVATGELFF.

The genes are TRBV10-1 and TRBJ2-7; D unclear. V was clipped by 3 bases and J by 6 bases, with 12 bases between them. CDR3 length: 13 residues. Germline loops: CDR1 WNHNN, CDR2 SYGVQD (reference sequence). The CDR3 spells CASSEKRVSEQYF. The CDR3 DNA sequence: TGCGCCAGCAGTGAAAAAAGGGTTTCCGAGCAGTACTTC.

J is TRBJ1-1 and V is TRBV19; no definite D call. This CDR3 is built from 13 residues. Germline V gene sequence: CDR1 LNHDA, CDR2 SQIVND (reference sequence). Trimming stripped 3 bases from V and 3 bases from J, with 8 bases between. The CDR3 coding sequence is TGTGCCAGTAGTATCGGAGCCGACACTGAAGCTTTCTTT. It yields the protein CASSIGADTEAFF.

The chain has TRBV7-4 and TRBJ2-7; perhaps TRBD2 as D (6 bases). Trimming pared 1 base from V and 0 bases from J, leaving 10 bases between. The CDR3 totals 15 residues. Germline V gives CDR1 SGHVT, CDR2 SQSDAQ. CDR3: CASSLVRGSSYEQYF. For the CDR3, the DNA is TGTGCCAGCAGCTTAGTTCGGGGGAGCTCCTACGAGCAGTACTTC.

This rearrangement joins TRBV4-1 to TRBJ1-2; TRBD1 matches 7 bases. Germline CDR1 and CDR2: MGHRA and YSYEKL. The CDR3 totals 15 residues. V shed 1 base, J shed 3 bases, and the junction held 5 bases outside the gene matches. Here the CDR3 DNA reads TGCGCCAGCAGCCAAGGGGACAGCCTACACTATGGCTACACCTTC. Its protein product is CASSQGDSLHYGYTF.

The gene calls are TRBV18 and TRBJ2-7; D is uncertain. The CDR3 is 12 residues long. In germline, CDR1 is KGHSH, CDR2 LQKENI. The germline V and J ends were trimmed by 3 bases and 4 bases, with 7 bases remaining between them. CDR3: CASSPPTYEQYF. In nucleotides, the CDR3 is TGTGCCAGCTCACCCCCGACGTACGAGCAGTACTTC.

This chain links TRBV28 with TRBJ1-1, with D possibly TRBD1 on 5 matching bases. The V gene's germline CDR1 is MDHEN and CDR2 SYDVKM. The ends were cut back, 5 bases at V and 3 bases at J, with 7 bases in the middle. The CDR3 contains 12 residues. The DNA for the CDR3 is TGTGCCAGCAGTCAGGGATACACTGAAGCTTTCTTT. Its protein is CASSQGYTEAFF.

This clonotype was counted only a few times. The chain uses TRBV7-3 and TRBJ2-1, with D tentatively TRBD1 (6 bases). Germline-derived CDR1 and CDR2 are SGHTA and FQGTGA. Deletions cut 0 bases from V and 6 bases from J, with 12 bases between. CDR3 size: 15 residues. CDR3 amino acids: CASSLTGQLGNEQFF. The CDR3 DNA follows: TGTGCCAGCAGCTTAACGGGACAACTGGGCAATGAGCAGTTCTTC.

This rearrangement joins TRBV6-2 or TRBV6-3 to TRBJ1-1; D call uncertain. Germline CDR1 is MNHEY and CDR2 is SVGEGT. Between the trimmed V and J ends, which lost 5 bases and 8 bases, there was a span of 15 bases. The CDR3 length is 13 residues. The CDR3, as DNA: TGTGCCAGCAGTCAGATACAGAGTTGGGAAGCTTTCTTT. This encodes CASSQIQSWEAFF.

Comment on this clonotype: Mismatch with germline at one junction end may stem from a read error. The V gene is TRBV12-3 or TRBV12-4, the J gene TRBJ2-7, with 8 bases fitting TRBD2. The CDR3 loop spans 13 amino acids. The CDR3 DNA is TGTGCCAGCGCTACCACCAACGGGGCGGGGGGAATCTTC. This translates into CASATTNGAGGIF.

V gene TRBV5-1 combines with J gene TRBJ2-2; D not certain. The V gene lost 4 bases and the J gene lost 3 bases, with 7 bases spanning the gap. This CDR3 is built from 13 residues. The V gene's germline CDR1 is SGHRS and CDR2 YFSETQ. CDR3 sequence reads: CASSPRDTGELFF. The DNA for the CDR3 is TGCGCCAGCAGCCCCCGGGACACCGGGGAGCTGTTTTTT.

The chain uses TRBV9 and TRBJ2-5; possibly TRBD2 for D (6 bases). This CDR3 has 14 residues. Germline V gene sequence: CDR1 SGDLS, CDR2 YYNGEE. Deletions cut 3 bases from V and 5 bases from J, with 14 bases between. Here the CDR3 DNA reads TGTGCCAGCAGCGCTCCAGCGCGGGGTGAGACCCAGTACTTC. Its translation is CASSAPARGETQYF.

The J gene is TRBJ2-1, the V gene TRBV6-1; 10 bases line up with TRBD2. Trimming took 4 bases from V and 5 from J; bases not matched to a gene: 8. CDR3 length equals 16 residues. The germline CDR1 and CDR2 sequences are MNHNS and SASEGT. CDR3 DNA: TGTGCCAGCAGTGGATCGAGCGGGGGGGCGGACAATGAGCAGTTCTTC. The encoded protein is CASSGSSGGADNEQFF.